The clone carrying this T cell receptor beta chain was recorded a few times. Its target is unknown. The entry originates in a study of molecular identifiers for immune sequencing clone quantification. TCRdb ran MiXCR on the PCR reads and lists one entry per CDR3 protein. The table records 85,000 to 100,000 distinct CDR3 sequences, approximately 24% of them present only once. The sorting of naive CD8 T cells used the CD8+CD4-CCR7+CD45RA+ phenotype. The CDR3 spans 15 residues. Looked up from germline, CDR1 is PRHDT and CDR2 is FYEKMQ (reference sequence). V shed 0 bases and J shed 0 bases, with 5 bases lying between them. Broader study findings: Effector cells kept over 98% of their molecules in clones above 20 RNA copies, while naive cells kept under 1% there. Jurkat TCR RNA spiked in from one cell could reportedly be detected among approximately 980,000 naive cells. Sizes of highly expanded clones could be underestimated through identical TCRs sharing a barcode.

Material: naive CD8+ T cells from blood, with Jurkat cell RNA spiked in. Indicated subset: FACS-sorted CD8+CD4-CCR7+CD45RA+ naive T cells. The clonotype comes from a human donor in good health. Some libraries in this study had Jurkat cell RNA spiked in. This chain uses TRBV13 with TRBJ2-2, with D hard to call. CDR3 sequence: CASSLGQPNTGELFF. The CDR3 DNA reads TGTGCCAGCAGCTTAGGACAGCCGAACACCGGGGAGCTGTTTTTT. Variable domain in full (rest from reference TRBV13 and TRBJ2-2): AAGVIQSPRHLIKEKRETATLKCYPIPRHDTVYWYQQGPGQDPQFLISFYEKMQSDKGSIPDRFSAQQFSDYHSELNMSSLELGDSALYFCASSLGQPNTGELFFGEGSRLTVL.